A single sample is the source of the 26 T cell receptor beta chains below, sequenced in a study of regulatory T cells in long-lasting Graves disease. Construction of TCR beta libraries relied on iRepertoire HTBI primers and on Arm-PCR targeting CDR3 regions. Via MiXCR, TCRdb re-called the multiplex PCR reads, giving one row per CDR3 protein. Seen here are around 460,000 distinct CDR3 sequences, approximately 15% observed once, and the top ten hold roughly 18%. As for time point: newly diagnosed GD, antithyroid drugs for less than 3 months. PBMC RNA was the source of the TCR library. These records were also assigned to another study, of T cells in Graves' hyperthyroidism and ophthalmopathy.

The specimen was peripheral blood mononuclear cells (PBMCs), collected at new diagnosis, from a patient treated with antithyroid drugs. The receptors stem from a woman in her 50s with Graves disease.

In this sample, this clonotype turned up many times. The chain recombines TRBV5-1 with TRBJ2-1, with 8 bases that match TRBD2. J gave up 7 bases and V 4 bases, and 10 bases lay outside the gene matches. CDR3 size: 15 residues. Germline V gives CDR1 SGHRS, CDR2 YFSETQ. CDR3 protein: CASSLLAGPGNEQFF. Written as DNA, the CDR3 is TGCGCCAGCAGCCTGTTAGCGGGACCAGGAAATGAGCAGTTCTTC.

This clonotype came up a few times. This chain connects TRBV28 to TRBJ2-3; D perhaps matches TRBD1 (6 bases). The CDR3 is 17 amino acids. Deletions cut 4 bases from V and 10 bases from J, with 27 bases between. CDR1 MDHEN and CDR2 SYDVKM come from the germline V gene. The CDR3 sequence is CASSSQGFTSRAGAQYF. CDR3 nucleotide sequence: TGTGCCAGCAGTTCCCAGGGGTTTACGAGCAGGGCTGGGGCGCAGTATTTT.

The CDR3 DNA follows: TGCAGCGTTGGGGAACTAGCGGGAGGCGGGTGGGGTGAGCAGTTCTTC. Amino acids: CSVGELAGGGWGEQFF. The chain employs TRBV29-1 and TRBJ2-1; 12 bases line up with TRBD2. CDR1 is SQVTM, CDR2 ANQGSEA, per germline. The V gene end was trimmed by 4 bases and the J gene end by 9 bases; junction bases not matched to a gene: 13. The CDR3 is 16 residues long.

V gene TRBV6-1 combines with J gene TRBJ2-1, with a weak D call TRBD2 (5 bases). The length of the CDR3 is 14 residues. V was cut by 2 bases and J by 12 bases, with 17 bases left in between. Germline lookup yields CDR1 MNHNS and CDR2 SASEGT. In DNA, the CDR3 is TGTGCCAGCAGTGAACCCTGGCTAGCTTTAGGGCAGTTCTTC. Amino acid sequence: CASSEPWLALGQFF.

This clonotype appeared many times. This chain uses TRBV28 with TRBJ1-3; D is possibly TRBD1 (6 bases). The CDR3 contains 16 residues. CDR1 is MDHEN and CDR2 is SYDVKM in the germline V gene. Between the trimmed V and J ends, which lost 4 bases and 2 bases, there was a span of 15 bases. This chain's CDR3 is CASSSPKQGTGNTIYF. The DNA of the CDR3 is TGTGCCAGCAGTTCACCAAAACAGGGAACTGGAAACACCATATATTTT.

This clonotype was found many times. The CDR3 protein is CASSPLGTGIEAFF. CDR3 sequence (DNA): TGTGCCAGCTCACCACTCGGGACAGGGATAGAAGCTTTCTTT. V gene TRBV18 combines with J gene TRBJ1-1, with 9 bases lining up with TRBD1. The ends lost 1 base at V and 8 bases at J; junction bases unmatched: 5. Looked up from germline, CDR1 is KGHSH and CDR2 is LQKENI. The CDR3 has 14 residues.

V is TRBV30 and J is TRBJ1-5; TRBD1 might be the D (5 bases). CDR1 and CDR2 from the germline V gene are GTSNPN and SVGIG (reference sequence). The V and J ends lost 7 bases and 1 base respectively, with 14 bases between them. This CDR3 spans 14 amino acids. The DNA for the CDR3 is TGTGCCTTCTCGGGGGGAGTGAGCAATCAGCCCCAGCATTTT. Residues: CAFSGGVSNQPQHF. The whole variable domain, remainder taken from reference TRBV30 and TRBJ1-5, is SQTIHQWPATLVQPVGSPLSLECTVEGTSNPNLYWYRQAAGRGLQLLFYSVGIGQISSEVPQNLSASRPQDRQFILSSKKLLLSDSGFYLCAFSGGVSNQPQHFGDGTRLSIL.

The table lists this clonotype with many counts. This chain's CDR3 is CASSPWDGGSYEQYF. The DNA for the CDR3 is TGTGCCAGCAGCCCGTGGGACGGTGGCTCCTACGAGCAGTACTTC. This sequence joins TRBV3-1 and TRBJ2-7; D may correspond to TRBD1 or TRBD2 (5 bases each). The V and J ends lost 4 bases and 0 bases respectively, with 13 bases between them. The CDR3 sequence is 15 residues long. The germline gives CDR1 LGHDT, CDR2 YNNKEL (reference sequence).

This clonotype came up many times. This sequence joins TRBV6-1 and TRBJ1-1; D is uncertain. The germline V and J ends were trimmed by 6 bases and 8 bases, with 13 bases remaining between them. Germline V gives CDR1 MNHNS, CDR2 SASEGT. The CDR3 totals 12 residues. CDR3 in DNA: TGTGCCAGCAGGGAGATACAGTCAGAAGCTTTCTTT. Translated: CASREIQSEAFF.

This clonotype was counted only a few times. The chain is built from TRBV29-1 and TRBJ1-2; D is ambiguous. Germline V gene sequence: CDR1 SQVTM, CDR2 ANQGSEA. Trimming shortened V by 0 bases and J by 8 bases, and 16 bases separated the two germline ends. This CDR3 contains 14 residues. Here the CDR3 reads CSVEDRSLGRGYTF. Here the CDR3 DNA reads TGCAGCGTTGAAGATAGGAGCCTCGGGCGGGGCTACACCTTC.

This clonotype was seen repeatedly, ten times or more. The rearrangement links TRBV24-1 to TRBJ2-7, with 7 positions matching TRBD2. Germline V gene lookup returns CDR1 KGHDR and CDR2 SFDVKD. The CDR3 runs 15 residues. Trimming took 5 bases from V and 3 from J; bases not matched to a gene: 9. The CDR3 sequence is CATSVWLADHYEQYF. For the CDR3, the DNA is TGTGCCACCAGTGTTTGGCTAGCGGATCACTACGAGCAGTACTTC.

This sequence joins TRBV12-5 and TRBJ2-2, with a possible D match to TRBD2 (5 bases). Germline V CDR1 and CDR2: LGHNT, FRNRAP. This CDR3 is 12 amino acids long. Trimming cost V 6 bases and J 6 bases, with 8 bases left between them. The CDR3 reads CASGSSSGELFF. The DNA for the CDR3 is TGTGCTAGTGGCTCTAGCTCCGGGGAGCTGTTTTTT.

The V and J genes are TRBV5-1 and TRBJ2-3; D gene uncertain. The germline V gene encodes CDR1 SGHRS and CDR2 YFSETQ. The V end was cut by 2 bases, the J end by 2 bases, with 9 bases between. The CDR3 extends over 14 amino acids. CDR3 sequence: CASSFPSITDTQYF. The CDR3 bases are TGCGCCAGCAGCTTCCCCTCTATCACAGATACGCAGTATTTT.

At least ten counts were recorded for this clonotype. The chain links TRBV2 to TRBJ1-2; the D gene is possibly TRBD1 (6 bases). This CDR3 contains 10 residues. V lost 6 bases to trimming and J lost 13 bases, with 12 bases between them. Per germline, CDR1 SNHLY and CDR2 FYNNEI. This CDR3 reads CASRDSTITF. Here the CDR3 DNA reads TGTGCCAGCAGGGACAGCACAATCACCTTC.

A word on this clonotype: A read error may explain this, as a much larger clone is one base away. The chain is built from TRBV24-1 and TRBJ2-2; D unclear. The CDR3 sequence is 12 residues long. Trimming shortened V by 8 bases and J by 1 base, and 4 bases separated the two germline ends. Looked up from germline, CDR1 is KGHDR and CDR2 is SFDVKD. The CDR3, as DNA: TGTGCCACCAAACAGAACACCGGGGAGCTGTTTTTT. It translates to CATKQNTGELFF.

This clonotype was picked up many times. This chain joins TRBV6-2 or TRBV6-3 and TRBJ2-2, with D hard to call. V was pared by 1 base and J by 1 base, with 4 bases between. Germline lookup yields CDR1 MNHEY and CDR2 SVGEGT. CDR3 length equals 14 residues. The CDR3: CASSYWRNTGELFF. Here the CDR3 DNA reads TGTGCCAGCAGTTACTGGCGGAACACCGGGGAGCTGTTTTTT.

The chain's CDR3 is CASSQDVGQGIYEQYF. CDR3 coding DNA: TGTGCCAGCAGCCAAGATGTAGGGCAGGGGATATACGAGCAGTACTTC. The V gene is TRBV3-1, the J gene TRBJ2-7; the D gene is possibly TRBD1 (6 bases). Deletions cut 0 bases from V and 4 bases from J, with 16 bases between. Germline loops: CDR1 LGHDT, CDR2 YNNKEL (reference sequence). There are 16 residues in the CDR3.

The rearrangement uses TRBV4-1 and TRBJ2-7; 10 bases line up with TRBD1. The trim removed 2 bases at V and 5 bases at J, leaving 12 bases unmatched. The CDR3 loop spans 17 amino acids. Germline V lookup: CDR1 MGHRA, CDR2 YSYEKL. This CDR3 reads CASSQPRQGAILDEQYF. The CDR3 nucleotides read TGCGCCAGCAGCCAACCTCGACAGGGGGCGATTCTAGACGAGCAGTACTTC.

A few counts support this clonotype. The chain links TRBV9 to TRBJ1-2; tentatively, D is TRBD1 (5 bases). CDR1 and CDR2 from the germline V gene are SGDLS and YYNGEE. Trimming cost V 6 bases and J 5 bases, with 17 bases left between them. CDR3 size: 14 residues. CDR3 region: CASTPSGGRYGYTF. The CDR3 nucleotides read TGTGCCAGCACTCCAAGCGGGGGAAGGTATGGCTACACCTTC.

The chain joins TRBV28 to TRBJ2-5; 8 bases line up with TRBD2. Germline loops: CDR1 MDHEN, CDR2 SYDVKM. Trimming at V came to 5 bases and at J to 0 bases, leaving 8 bases not matched to a gene. The CDR3 consists of 16 residues. CDR3 coding DNA: TGTGCCAGCAGTCCCCCCTCCGGGGGGGACCAAGAGACCCAGTACTTC. Its protein product is CASSPPSGGDQETQYF.

The chain links TRBV6-9 to TRBJ1-2, with 8 bases identical to TRBD1. The V segment lost 4 bases and the J segment 4 bases; nucleotides outside the gene matches: 8. This CDR3 region has 15 residues. The germline V gene has CDR1 MNHGY and CDR2 SVAAGI. The CDR3 nucleotides read TGTGCCAGCAGTTTAGTGACAGGGGCCAGCTATGGCTACACCTTC. Translated: CASSLVTGASYGYTF.

Ten or more counts support this clonotype. This sequence joins TRBV28 and TRBJ1-2; the D is unclear. Deletions cut 8 bases from V and 5 bases from J, with 6 bases between. Looked up from germline, CDR1 is MDHEN and CDR2 is SYDVKM. This CDR3 spans 10 amino acids. The CDR3 region has the DNA TGTGCCAGCGGAGATTATGGCTACACCTTC. Protein: CASGDYGYTF.

The V gene is TRBV6-1, the J gene TRBJ2-1; TRBD2 might be the D (6 bases). Trimming pared 4 bases from V and 4 bases from J, leaving 17 bases between. The germline V gene has CDR1 MNHNS and CDR2 SASEGT. CDR3 length equals 16 residues. The CDR3, as DNA: TGTGCCAGCAGTGCGCTAGGGAGGAGCGGATACAATGAGCAGTTCTTC. Translating it yields CASSALGRSGYNEQFF.

This clonotype was seen at least ten times. The chain joins TRBV28 to TRBJ2-2; 8 bases fit TRBD2. The CDR3 totals 18 residues. Trimming removed 7 bases from V and 4 bases from J; junction bases left unmatched: 17. Germline V gives CDR1 MDHEN, CDR2 SYDVKM. CDR3 nucleotide sequence: TGTGCCAGCATGGGGGCCCACGAGCGGGAGTTAGTCACCGGGGAGCTGTTTTTT. This encodes CASMGAHERELVTGELFF.

The rearrangement joins TRBV7-9 to TRBJ2-7; D possibly corresponds to TRBD1 (5 bases). The germline V gene encodes CDR1 SEHNR and CDR2 FQNEAQ (reference sequence). The CDR3 covers 15 residues. Trimming took off 1 base at V and 5 bases at J, with 15 bases between the two ends. This chain's CDR3 is CASSLDRQGKNEQYF. Here the CDR3 DNA reads TGTGCCAGCAGCTTAGATCGGCAGGGTAAAAACGAGCAGTACTTC.

The table lists this clonotype with many counts. The genes are TRBV28 and TRBJ1-5; 7 nucleotides agree with TRBD1. The CDR3 contains 15 residues. Germline V gives CDR1 MDHEN, CDR2 SYDVKM. V lost 5 bases, J lost 3 bases, and 7 bases stayed unmatched. CDR3 sequence: CASSPQDRNNQPQHF. The DNA of the CDR3 is TGTGCCAGCAGTCCCCAGGACAGGAACAATCAGCCCCAGCATTTT.